The rows below give T cell receptor beta chains drawn from one sample of a study of CD8+CD57+ T cells in acquired aplastic anemia. TCRdb reanalysed the reads using MiXCR and keeps one entry per CDR3 protein. Of around 180,000 distinct CDR3 sequences in the sample, about 44% are singletons; the top ten hold 10% to 15%. The specimen was sorted CD4+, CD8+, or CD8+CD57+ T cells (not recorded which) from PBMCs. These receptors were taken from a human donor with aplastic anemia. CDR3s include the opening cysteine and the closing phenylalanine or tryptophan. Fields, in order: D gene, clone size, J gene, V gene, CDR3 protein, CDR3 DNA. D genes are given only for firm matches. Clone size appears in some rows only: once, few, many, or a class for an expanded clone.

NA	NA	TRBJ1-6	TRBV15	CATSRGGTTNSPLRF	TGTGCCACCAGCAGAGGAGGGACAACGAATTCACCCCTCCGCTTT
NA	NA	TRBJ1-3	TRBV19	CASSRGPDSGNTIYF	TGTGCCAGTAGTAGGGGACCGGACTCTGGAAACACCATATATTTT
NA	many	TRBJ2-3	TRBV7-9	CASSLAGVRTGPIDTQYF	TGTGCCAGCAGCTTAGCGGGGGTCCGAACAGGGCCCATAGATACGCAGTATTTT
NA	NA	TRBJ2-2	TRBV2	CASGDRTNTGELFF	TGTGCCAGTGGAGACAGAACGAACACCGGGGAGCTGTTTTTT
NA	NA	TRBJ2-1	TRBV10-3	CAISGSSGDSYNEQFF	TGTGCCATCAGTGGTAGTAGCGGAGACTCCTACAATGAGCAGTTCTTC
NA	NA	TRBJ2-1	TRBV14	CASTQTGETYNEQFF	TGTGCCAGCACCCAAACAGGAGAAACCTACAATGAGCAGTTCTTC
NA	NA	TRBJ1-2	TRBV19	CASINTANNYGYTF	TGTGCCAGTATCAACACCGCGAATAACTATGGCTACACCTTC
NA	NA	TRBJ2-7	TRBV10-1	CASTVGLDEQYF	TGCGCCAGCACTGTGGGGCTCGACGAGCAGTACTTC
NA	few	TRBJ2-5	TRBV20-1	CSASRPDIETQYF	TGCAGTGCTTCCCGCCCAGACATAGAGACCCAGTACTTC
TRBD2	few	TRBJ2-4	TRBV4-1	CASSLRGGGKNIQYF	TGCGCCAGCAGCCTGCGGGGCGGGGGGAAAAACATTCAGTACTTC
TRBD1	NA	TRBJ2-6	TRBV7-2	CASSWTGVYVLTF	TGTGCCAGCAGTTGGACAGGGGTCTACGTCCTGACTTTC
TRBD1	NA	TRBJ1-2	TRBV10-3	CASIRQGAASLGYTF	TGTGCCAGCATCAGACAGGGGGCGGCTTCACTGGGCTACACCTTC
NA	many	TRBJ1-3	TRBV19	CASGLNSGNTIYF	TGTGCCAGCGGACTGAACTCTGGAAACACCATATATTTT
NA	many	TRBJ1-5	TRBV14	CASSQGLNQPQHF	TGTGCCAGCAGCCAAGGCTTAAATCAGCCCCAGCATTTT
NA	few	TRBJ1-1	TRBV5-6	CASSLGDTEAFF	TGTGCCAGCAGCCTTGGGGACACTGAAGCTTTCTTT
NA	NA	TRBJ2-7	TRBV6-5	CASSYSDLEQYF	TGTGCCAGCAGTTACTCTGACCTCGAGCAGTACTTC
NA	NA	TRBJ2-2	TRBV29-1	CSVRSTGELFF	TGCAGCGTTAGGTCCACCGGGGAGCTGTTTTTT
NA	many	TRBJ2-6	TRBV19	CASSIIPSPGANVLTF	TGTGCCAGTAGTATAATCCCGTCCCCTGGGGCCAACGTCCTGACTTTC
NA	NA	TRBJ2-1	TRBV15	CATSRVRGEQFF	TGTGCCACCAGCAGGGTCAGGGGTGAGCAGTTCTTC
TRBD1	NA	TRBJ2-7	TRBV19	CASGLDRDYEQYF	TGTGCCAGTGGTCTCGACAGGGACTACGAGCAGTACTTC
TRBD2	NA	TRBJ2-1	TRBV25-1	CASSSSGPYNEQFF	TGTGCCAGCAGTTCTAGCGGACCCTACAATGAGCAGTTCTTC
NA	few	TRBJ2-2	TRBV24-1	CATSETSAGTGELFF	TGTGCCACCAGTGAGACTAGTGCGGGGACCGGGGAGCTGTTTTTT
NA	NA	TRBJ1-1	TRBV19	CASSQQGPEAFF	TGTGCCAGTAGTCAACAAGGTCCTGAAGCTTTCTTT
TRBD1	many	TRBJ2-5	TRBV7-2	CASSIGTVATQYF	TGTGCCAGCAGCATCGGGACAGTAGCGACCCAGTACTTC
TRBD2	many	TRBJ2-3	TRBV14	CASSQPRAGVTDTQYF	TGTGCCAGCAGCCAACCGCGAGCGGGGGTAACAGATACGCAGTATTTT
NA	many	TRBJ2-7	TRBV7-6	CASSLDTTTSYEQYF	TGTGCCAGCAGCTTGGACACCACAACTTCCTACGAGCAGTACTTC
TRBD1	NA	TRBJ2-1	TRBV24-1	CATSPAGTGGEQFF	TGTGCCACCAGTCCTGCCGGGACAGGGGGTGAGCAGTTCTTC
NA	NA	TRBJ1-1	TRBV25-1	CASPKEPRTNTEAFF	TGTGCCAGCCCAAAGGAACCCCGTACGAACACTGAAGCTTTCTTT
NA	NA	TRBJ1-1	TRBV18	CASSPSSLKGNTEAFF	TGTGCCAGCTCACCATCCTCCCTCAAGGGCAACACTGAGGCTTTCTTT
TRBD1	many	TRBJ2-7	TRBV30	CAWSKTGPYEQYF	TGTGCCTGGAGCAAGACAGGGCCCTACGAGCAGTACTTC
NA	NA	TRBJ1-5	TRBV2	CATRYGLSGQPQHF	TGTGCCACAAGGTACGGATTAAGCGGTCAGCCCCAGCATTTT
TRBD2	few	TRBJ2-7	TRBV7-6	CASSLAAGGRDEQYF	TGTGCCAGCAGCTTAGCGGCGGGGGGGCGGGACGAGCAGTACTTC
NA	NA	TRBJ2-3	TRBV20-1	CSTTSGTDTQYF	TGCAGTACAACTAGTGGAACAGATACGCAGTATTTT
NA	NA	TRBJ2-7	TRBV10-1	CASSERAGYEQYF	TGCGCCAGCAGTGAACGCGCCGGATACGAGCAGTACTTC
NA	NA	TRBJ2-5	TRBV29-1	CSVDTGGQGTQYF	TGCAGCGTCGATACCGGGGGTCAAGGGACCCAGTACTTC
NA	many	TRBJ2-2	TRBV10-3	CAISDRGAGERTGELFF	TGTGCCATCAGTGATCGGGGGGCAGGGGAAAGAACCGGGGAGCTGTTTTTT
TRBD1	few	TRBJ1-5	TRBV2	CASRKRQGLLHF	TGTGCCAGCAGGAAACGACAGGGCCTACTGCATTTT
TRBD1	few	TRBJ2-5	TRBV29-1	CSVDTGGQETQYF	TGCAGCGTAGATACAGGGGGGCAAGAGACCCAGTACTTC
TRBD1	NA	TRBJ2-3	TRBV20-1	CSARGDSGDTDTRYF	TGCAGTGCTAGAGGGGACAGTGGGGATACAGATACGCGGTATTTT
TRBD2	few	TRBJ2-1	TRBV2	CASSGTSGSKGEQFF	TGTGCCAGCAGTGGGACTAGCGGGTCAAAGGGAGAGCAGTTCTTC
TRBD1	NA	TRBJ2-3	TRBV24-1	CATSEARQGLGTDTQYF	TGTGCCACCAGTGAAGCAAGACAGGGCCTGGGTACAGATACGCAGTATTTT